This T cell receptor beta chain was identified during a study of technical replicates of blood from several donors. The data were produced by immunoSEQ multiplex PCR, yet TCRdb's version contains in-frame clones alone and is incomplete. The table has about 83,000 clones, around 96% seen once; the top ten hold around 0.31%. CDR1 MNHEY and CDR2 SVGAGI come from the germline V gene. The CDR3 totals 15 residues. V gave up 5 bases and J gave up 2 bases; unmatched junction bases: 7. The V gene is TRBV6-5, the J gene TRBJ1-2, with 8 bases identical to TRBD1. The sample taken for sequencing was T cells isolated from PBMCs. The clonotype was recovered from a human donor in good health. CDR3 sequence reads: CASSTGGQPNYGYTF. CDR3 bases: TGTGCCAGCAGTACAGGGGGACAGCCCAACTATGGCTACACCTTC.